Below are 21 T cell receptor beta chains sequenced from a single sample in a study of blood T cells in healthy people across ages. Combining a sample-barcoded 5' primer with a J-beta primer mix, a second PCR ran for about 7 to 11 cycles. TCRdb reprocessed the 5' RACE reads with MiXCR, giving one entry per CDR3 protein. The sample lists some 900,000 distinct CDR3 sequences, 29% seen once, with about 18% in the top ten. The sequenced material came from blood. All receptors derive from a woman of 80 years or more in good health.

In its sample, this clonotype was seen many times. The chain joins TRBV5-1 to TRBJ2-1; unclear D gene. The germline V gene encodes CDR1 SGHRS and CDR2 YFSETQ. The CDR3 loop spans 17 amino acids. Deletions cut 2 bases from V and 4 bases from J, with 19 bases between. CDR3 loop: CASSFSVAGQLYNEQFF. The CDR3 bases are TGCGCCAGCAGCTTTTCGGTCGCCGGCCAGTTATACAATGAGCAGTTCTTC.

The sample holds many counts of this clonotype. The chain employs TRBV7-9 and TRBJ1-2; no clear D. The CDR3 is made up of 14 amino acids. Germline V gene sequence: CDR1 SEHNR, CDR2 FQNEAQ (reference sequence). V was trimmed by 8 bases and J by 5 bases, leaving 18 bases between them. In nucleotides, the CDR3 is TGTGCCAGCGGCGGTGCGTCTACCCCTTATGGCTACACCTTC. It specifies CASGGASTPYGYTF.

This clonotype was picked up a small number of times. The rearrangement links TRBV20-1 to TRBJ1-4; a weak D match, TRBD1 (5 bases). Germline V CDR1 and CDR2: DFQATT, SNEGSKA (reference sequence). The CDR3 sequence is 15 residues long. The V gene lost 5 bases and the J gene lost 4 bases, with 17 bases spanning the gap. The CDR3: CSAGRIGTYNEKLFF. The CDR3 coding sequence is TGCAGTGCTGGAAGAATAGGGACTTATAATGAAAAACTGTTTTTT.

The rearrangement links TRBV11-2 to TRBJ2-1; TRBD2 matches at 11 bases. CDR1 and CDR2 from the germline V gene are SGHAT and FQNNGV. The V and J ends lost 1 base and 7 bases, in that order; junction bases with no gene match: 12. The CDR3 sequence is 18 residues long. The CDR3 sequence is CASSLAGLAGGPGNEQFF. CDR3 nucleotide sequence: TGTGCCAGCAGCTTAGCGGGCTTAGCGGGGGGGCCGGGTAATGAGCAGTTCTTC.

This clonotype was counted a few times. A much bigger clone sits one base away, suggesting this may be a read error. V is TRBV20-1 and J is TRBJ2-1, with 11 nucleotides matching TRBD1. The assigned J gene may be wrong: the sequence end matches TRBJ2-7 better. From germline, CDR1 is DFQATT and CDR2 SNEGSKA (reference sequence). The CDR3 covers 15 residues. The CDR3 protein is CSATGQGDTYNEQYF. The CDR3 coding sequence is TGCAGTGCCACGGGACAGGGGGACACCTACAATGAGCAGTACTTC.

J is TRBJ1-1 and V is TRBV4-2; D perhaps matches TRBD1 (5 bases). CDR1 LGHNA and CDR2 YNFKEQ come from the germline V gene. The CDR3 spans 16 residues. Trimming removed 1 base from V and 3 bases from J, with 15 bases in between. CDR3 DNA sequence: TGTGCCAGCAGCCAAGTGTTTGACAGCGCGTACACTGAAGCTTTCTTT. Translation gives CASSQVFDSAYTEAFF.

Details on this clonotype: This clone may be a read error of a much larger clone one base away. The chain links TRBV6-5 to TRBJ2-1; D is perhaps TRBD2 (6 bases). The J call may be wrong; the DNA end is better matched by TRBJ2-7. This CDR3 is 15 amino acids long. Per germline, CDR1 MNHEY and CDR2 SVGAGI. CDR3 nucleotide sequence: TGTGCCAGCAGCTATACCGGGACTGATTACAATGAGCAGTACTTC. Translation gives CASSYTGTDYNEQYF.

A note on this clonotype: A read error may be the cause here, since a much bigger clone is one base away. The CDR3 carries no conserved terminal phenylalanine or tryptophan, so it likely arises from a read error. V is TRBV7-9 and J is TRBJ2-1; D assignment may be TRBD1 or TRBD2 (6 bases each). V was shortened by 1 base and J by 6 bases, with 13 bases between the two germline ends. CDR3 length: 15 amino acids. Germline assignment: CDR1 SEHNR and CDR2 FQNEAQ (reference sequence). The chain's CDR3 is CASSLVPGGGNEQFV. The CDR3, as DNA: TGTGCCAGCAGCTTAGTTCCAGGAGGGGGCAATGAGCAGTTCGTC.

V gene TRBV16 combines with J gene TRBJ2-3; D uncertain. The V end was cut by 4 bases, the J end by 10 bases, with 18 bases between. This CDR3 has 14 residues. CDR1 is KGHSY and CDR2 is FQNENV in the germline V gene. In DNA form, the CDR3 reads TGTGCCAGCAGCCCGCAGAACGTCGCACACCCGCAGTATTTT. Its translation: CASSPQNVAHPQYF.

This clonotype was counted at least ten times. The chain uses TRBV4-1 and TRBJ2-1, with 8 bases matching TRBD1. The CDR3 is 12 residues long. Germline V lookup: CDR1 MGHRA, CDR2 YSYEKL. J gave up 12 bases and V 2 bases, and 3 bases lay outside the gene matches. The CDR3 coding sequence is TGCGCCAGCAGCCAAAGACAGGGGTTGCAGTTCTTC. It encodes CASSQRQGLQFF.

The CDR3 coding sequence is TGTGCCAGCAGCTTGGAGCCGACTAGCCCGGAGACCCAGTACTTC. Amino acids: CASSLEPTSPETQYF. This chain uses TRBV5-6 with TRBJ2-7; 7 bases are shared with TRBD2. The end of the DNA aligns better with TRBJ2-5, so the J call may be wrong. The CDR3 length is 15 residues. Germline V gene data show CDR1 as SGHDT and CDR2 as YYEEEE.

This chain joins TRBV7-2 and TRBJ1-5; no firm D call. Trimming shortened V by 5 bases and J by 3 bases, and 8 bases separated the two germline ends. The CDR3 has 13 amino acids. The germline gives CDR1 SGHTA, CDR2 FQGNSA. Here the CDR3 DNA reads TGTGCCAGCAGCGGCAGCTTCAATCAGCCCCAGCATTTT. This translates into CASSGSFNQPQHF.

The CDR3 protein is CASSSHGPNSQETQYF. The CDR3 bases are TGTGCCAGCAGCTCCCATGGTCCGAACTCCCAAGAGACCCAGTACTTC. The chain employs TRBV7-6 and TRBJ2-5; D uncertain. Germline lookup yields CDR1 SGHVS and CDR2 FNYEAQ. The CDR3 is made up of 16 amino acids. Trimming pared 4 bases from V and 1 base from J, leaving 16 bases between.

This clonotype was seen repeatedly, ten times or more. The chain links TRBV7-2 to TRBJ1-2, with 7 positions matching TRBD1. The germline V gene encodes CDR1 SGHTA and CDR2 FQGNSA. There are 13 residues in the CDR3. V lost 1 base, J lost 6 bases, and 2 bases stayed unmatched. Here the CDR3 reads CASSLDRGNGYTF. CDR3 DNA: TGTGCCAGCAGCTTAGACAGGGGAAATGGCTACACCTTC.

About this clonotype itself: A much bigger clone sits one base away, suggesting this may be a read error. The chain uses TRBV5-5 and TRBJ2-5; TRBD2 might be the D (5 bases). The CDR3 is 16 amino acids. Per the germline V gene, CDR1 is SGHKS and CDR2 is YYEKEE (reference sequence). Trimming removed 4 bases at V and 11 bases at J, with 27 bases between. Here the CDR3 DNA reads TGTGCCAGCAGCGACTACACCTTAAGCTCCTACAATGAGCAGTACTTC. This translates into CASSDYTLSSYNEQYF. The full variable domain, with the rest looked up from reference TRBV5-5 and TRBJ2-5, is DAGVTQSPTHLIKTRGQQVTLRCSPISGHKSVSWYQQVLGQGPQFIFQYYEKEERGRGNFPDRFSARQFPNYSSELNVNALLLGDSALYLCASSDYTLSSYNEQYFGPGTRLLVL.

The J gene is TRBJ2-7, the V gene TRBV7-2; 9 nucleotides align to TRBD1. CDR1 and CDR2 (germline): SGHTA, FQGNSA. V trimming: 2 bases; J trimming: 6 bases; junction bases outside the gene matches: 8. This CDR3 contains 15 residues. This chain's CDR3 is CASSLMGQGGGEQYF. In DNA form, the CDR3 reads TGTGCCAGCAGCTTAATGGGACAGGGAGGAGGCGAGCAGTACTTC.

The V and J genes are TRBV6-2 or TRBV6-3 and TRBJ2-2, with 7 bases aligning to TRBD1. The length of the CDR3 is 16 residues. The V and J ends lost 2 bases and 1 base, in that order; junction bases with no gene match: 4. Germline CDR1 is MNHEY and CDR2 is SVGEGT. The CDR3 reads CASSYPTGWNTGELFF. DNA for the CDR3: TGTGCCAGCAGTTACCCGACAGGGTGGAACACCGGGGAGCTGTTTTTT.

This clonotype was seen repeatedly, ten times or more. The DNA for the CDR3 is TGTGCCAGCAGCTTATGGCCCCCAGGGGGTGGGATCTATGGCTACACCTTC. This codes for CASSLWPPGGGIYGYTF. The chain has TRBV7-2 and TRBJ1-2; 7 bases are shared with TRBD1. Germline CDR1 reads SGHTA; CDR2 reads FQGNSA. V shed 2 bases and J 4 bases; nucleotides not matched to a gene: 13. The length of the CDR3 is 17 residues.

This clonotype was picked up a small number of times. The rearrangement links TRBV30 to TRBJ2-7; 8 bases map to TRBD1. With 8 bases clipped from V and 2 bases from J, the junction kept 5 bases outside the gene matches. This CDR3 spans 12 amino acids. The germline CDR1 and CDR2 sequences are GTSNPN and SVGIG (reference sequence). The chain's CDR3 is CAGDRGAYEQYF. DNA for the CDR3: TGTGCCGGAGACAGGGGTGCCTACGAGCAGTACTTC.

Of note for this clonotype: Since a much larger clone is just one base distant, this may be a read error. V and J are TRBV7-2 and TRBJ2-7; TRBD2 matches at 12 bases. The CDR3 spans 16 residues. V lost 4 bases to trimming and J lost 3 bases; unmatched junction nucleotides: 7. Germline V gene data show CDR1 as SGHTA and CDR2 as FQGNSA. The CDR3 protein is CASSSKTSGGCYEQYF. The CDR3 DNA reads TGTGCCAGCAGCTCTAAGACTAGCGGGGGTTGCTACGAGCAGTACTTC.

V is TRBV6-5 and J is TRBJ1-5; the match to TRBD1 covers 8 bases. Germline V gene sequence: CDR1 MNHEY, CDR2 SVGAGI. With 5 bases clipped from V and 5 bases from J, the junction kept 8 bases outside the gene matches. The CDR3 sequence is 15 residues long. CDR3 nucleotides: TGTGCCAGCAGTCTACGGGGACAGGCGGATCAGCCCCAGCATTTT. Its translation is CASSLRGQADQPQHF.